Presented here are 10 T cell receptor beta chains from one specimen sequenced in a study of CD4 T cells in relation to SARS-CoV-2 and coronaviruses. These receptors have no known antigen. Profiled with immunoSEQ multiplex PCR; TCRdb holds only in-frame clones, not every one. Of about 22,000 clones in the sample, more than 65% were seen once. Unexposed donor CD4+ T cells date from 2011-2018, before the COVID-19 pandemic. The cells were cultured for under twelve days before CD4+ T cells were isolated. The source material was CD4+ T cells from PBMCs, cultured in vitro. The receptors were gathered from a human donor in good health.

CDR3 DNA: TGTGCCAGCGGAATGGGACAGGGTATCGGTCAGCCCCAGCATTTT. Protein: CASGMGQGIGQPQHF. The genes are TRBV5-5 and TRBJ1-5; 9 nucleotides line up with TRBD1. The length of the CDR3 is 15 residues. Trimming took 7 bases from V and 6 from J; bases not matched to a gene: 11. The V gene's germline CDR1 is SGHKS and CDR2 YYEKEE (reference sequence).

The chain combines TRBV2 with TRBJ1-2; 7 nucleotides match TRBD1. Germline-derived CDR1 and CDR2 are SNHLY and FYNNEI. V lost 3 bases, J lost 5 bases, and 6 bases stayed unmatched. The CDR3 has 14 residues. The CDR3 region is CASSEWDRSYGYTF. The CDR3 nucleotides are TGTGCCAGCAGTGAGTGGGACAGATCATATGGCTACACCTTC.

This clone appeared a single time. The chain uses TRBV20-1 and TRBJ2-3; TRBD2 agrees at 12 bases. The germline V gene encodes CDR1 DFQATT and CDR2 SNEGSKA (reference sequence). With 3 bases clipped from V and 7 bases from J, the junction kept 17 bases outside the gene matches. The CDR3 runs to 18 residues. CDR3 sequence reads: CSASEVLGTSGRPNTQYF. The CDR3 coding sequence is TGCAGTGCTAGTGAAGTTTTAGGTACTAGCGGGAGGCCGAATACGCAGTATTTT.

This clone was seen a handful of times. The rearrangement uses TRBV5-6 and TRBJ1-1; D unclear. Germline V lookup: CDR1 SGHDT, CDR2 YYEEEE. Trimming took off 5 bases at V and 1 base at J, with 12 bases between the two ends. The length of the CDR3 is 14 residues. The CDR3 region is CASSPLRGNTEAFF. Written as DNA, the CDR3 is TGTGCCAGCAGTCCCCTGCGGGGGAACACTGAAGCTTTCTTT.

The rearrangement links TRBV19 to TRBJ2-5, with D possibly matching TRBD2 (6 bases). Looked up from germline, CDR1 is LNHDA and CDR2 is SQIVND (reference sequence). Trimming shortened V by 5 bases and J by 1 base, and 20 bases separated the two germline ends. The CDR3 is 17 amino acids. The CDR3 coding sequence is TGTGCCAGTAGTCCCTCTTCAACGGGAGCGGGCCAAGAGACCCAGTACTTC. Protein product: CASSPSSTGAGQETQYF.

V and J are TRBV5-4 and TRBJ1-1; 10 nucleotides line up with TRBD1. This CDR3 has 14 residues. Germline V lookup: CDR1 SGHNT, CDR2 YYREEE (reference sequence). J lost 7 bases, V lost 0 bases, and 3 bases had no gene match. The CDR3 reads CASSLGQGAGEAFF. Here the CDR3 DNA reads TGTGCCAGCAGCTTGGGACAGGGGGCAGGTGAAGCTTTCTTT.

V usage is TRBV2 and J usage is TRBJ2-3, with TRBD2 identical over 13 bases. This CDR3 is built from 17 residues. Germline trimming cut 4 bases from V and 4 bases from J; bases unmatched to any gene: 8. Looked up from germline, CDR1 is SNHLY and CDR2 is FYNNEI. CDR3: CASSATSGRSPADTQYF. The CDR3 bases are TGTGCCAGCAGTGCGACTAGCGGGAGGTCTCCGGCAGATACGCAGTATTTT.

A single count supports this clone. The chain is built from TRBV6-6 and TRBJ2-1, with 13 bases fitting TRBD2. With V trimmed by 6 bases and J by 6 bases, 5 bases remained unmatched. This CDR3 spans 15 amino acids. CDR1 is MNHNY and CDR2 is SVGAGI in the germline V gene (reference sequence). This CDR3 is CASRLTSGRANEQFF. For the CDR3, the DNA is TGTGCCAGCAGGCTAACTAGCGGGAGGGCCAATGAGCAGTTCTTC.

The chain couples TRBV19 to TRBJ2-2; TRBD2 agrees at 7 bases. After removal of 1 base from V and 1 base from J, the junction contained 6 bases not matched to a gene. This CDR3 contains 17 residues. In germline, CDR1 is LNHDA, CDR2 SQIVND (reference sequence). The CDR3 bases are TGTGCCAGTAGTATAGGTTTCCTAGCGGAGAACACCGGGGAGCTGTTTTTT. Translating it yields CASSIGFLAENTGELFF. Combining the CDR3 with reference TRBV19 and TRBJ2-2 gives the whole variable domain DGGITQSPKYLFRKEGQNVTLSCEQNLNHDAMYWYRQDPGQGLRLIYYSQIVNDFQKGDIAEGYSVSREKKESFPLTVTSAQKNPTAFYLCASSIGFLAENTGELFFGEGSRLTVL.

The DNA of the CDR3 is TGCGCCAGCAGCTTGGAGGGTAGGGGAGAGACCCAGTACTTC. Protein product: CASSLEGRGETQYF. V and J are TRBV5-1 and TRBJ2-5, with D possibly TRBD1 on 5 matching bases. The CDR3 covers 14 residues. Germline CDR1 SGHRS, CDR2 YFSETQ. V lost 0 bases to trimming and J lost 4 bases, with 10 bases between them.